The 19 T cell receptor beta chains presented below share a single source sample, sequenced in a study of PD-1 blockade in classical Hodgkin lymphoma (dated by TCRdb to 2018 to 2021). Sample time point, as interpreted from the label and publication: cycle 1 day 1 (C1D1), immediately before nivolumab initiation. All trial patients had relapsed after autologous stem cell transplantation, with cohorts A, B and C differing in prior brentuximab vedotin exposure. CD8+ T cells were purified from thawed PBMCs by magnetic negative selection with a Miltenyi CD8+ T cell isolation kit. Libraries were constructed by the immunoSEQ multiplex PCR assay. Held by TCRdb, this immuneACCESS table contains in-frame sequences only and omits some clones. Under half of the omission traces to an unresolved V gene where checked; the cause of the rest is unknown. Recorded for this sample are fewer than 30,000 clones; 88% of them occurred a single time. The top ten hold approximately 6.8% of the sample.

Source: CD8+ T cells from blood, taken at baseline. The source of these receptors is a human donor with classical Hodgkin lymphoma.

The chain joins TRBV25-1 to TRBJ1-1; D perhaps matches TRBD1 (6 bases). Trimming removed 3 bases from V and 7 bases from J, with 24 bases in between. Germline assignment: CDR1 MGHDK and CDR2 SYGVNS. CDR3 size: 17 residues. CDR3 in DNA: TGTGCCAGCAGTGATTCCTCGAAGAGAGGGGGGGTGGGTGAAGCTTTCTTT. Translated: CASSDSSKRGGVGEAFF.

CDR3 DNA: TGCAGCGTCAGGGGCGGGCCAAACTCCTACGAGCAGTACTTC. It translates to CSVRGGPNSYEQYF. This chain uses TRBV29-1 with TRBJ2-7; tentatively, D is TRBD1 (6 bases). Trimming took off 6 bases at V and 0 bases at J, with 15 bases between the two ends. The CDR3 extends over 14 amino acids. Germline CDR1 reads SQVTM; CDR2 reads ANQGSEA.

This clone has more than one count but fewer than ten. The rearrangement joins TRBV5-6 to TRBJ1-1; 7 bases are shared with TRBD1. This CDR3 spans 14 amino acids. Germline trimming cut 5 bases from V and 11 bases from J; bases unmatched to any gene: 15. Looked up from germline, CDR1 is SGHDT and CDR2 is YYEEEE. CDR3 in DNA: TGTGCCAGCAGTCGTCAAGACGGGACAGTGACGGCTTTCTTT. Residues: CASSRQDGTVTAFF.

This chain joins TRBV6-5 and TRBJ2-5; 7 bases are a match to TRBD2. The germline V gene encodes CDR1 MNHEY and CDR2 SVGAGI. There are 14 residues in the CDR3. Losses at the gene ends were 4 bases for V and 1 base for J; bases not matched to a gene: 3. The CDR3 nucleotides are TGTGCCAGCAGTTTGAGCGGGGCCCAAGAGACCCAGTACTTC. The encoded protein is CASSLSGAQETQYF.

The CDR3 loop reads CASRGTSGNTGELFF. The CDR3 DNA sequence: TGTGCCAGCAGGGGGACTAGCGGGAACACCGGGGAGCTGTTTTTT. The chain couples TRBV27 to TRBJ2-2, with 11 nucleotides matching TRBD2. CDR1 and CDR2 from the germline V gene are MNHEY and SMNVEV (reference sequence). J gave up 1 base and V 6 bases, and 1 base lay outside the gene matches. CDR3 size: 15 residues.

The sample holds a few counts of this clone. The rearrangement uses TRBV30 and TRBJ1-4, with D tentatively TRBD1 (6 bases). Germline CDR1 and CDR2: GTSNPN and SVGIG (reference sequence). With 0 bases removed from V and 6 bases from J, the gap between germline ends came to 11 bases. The CDR3 is 14 amino acids. The CDR3 DNA sequence: TGTGCCTGGAGTGTACGGGGGGCGTATGAAAAACTGTTTTTT. This encodes CAWSVRGAYEKLFF.

This clone came up once. The chain combines TRBV28 with TRBJ2-1; D remains unclear. This CDR3 contains 10 residues. Germline V gene lookup returns CDR1 MDHEN and CDR2 SYDVKM. The V end lost 3 bases, the J end lost 7 bases, and 1 base lay between the germline ends. CDR3 in amino acids: CASSLNEQFF. CDR3 nucleotide sequence: TGTGCCAGCAGTTTGAATGAGCAGTTCTTC. The full variable domain, in which reference TRBV28 and TRBJ2-1 provide the parts outside the CDR3, is DVKVTQSSRYLVKRTGEKVFLECVQDMDHENMFWYRQDPGLGLRLIYFSYDVKMKEKGDIPEGYSVSREKKERFSLILESASTNQTSMYLCASSLNEQFFGPGTRLTVL.

V usage is TRBV7-6 and J usage is TRBJ1-1; D might be TRBD1 (5 bases). V was pared by 5 bases and J by 1 base, with 20 bases between. The CDR3 extends over 17 amino acids. Looked up from germline, CDR1 is SGHVS and CDR2 is FNYEAQ. This chain's CDR3 is CASSRGSGSNPNTEAFF. CDR3 DNA sequence: TGTGCCAGCAGCCGGGGCAGCGGGTCTAACCCGAACACTGAAGCTTTCTTT.

The V call is TRBV5-4, the J call TRBJ2-4, with D possibly matching TRBD2 (6 bases). Germline V gene data show CDR1 as SGHNT and CDR2 as YYREEE (reference sequence). The CDR3 extends over 15 amino acids. The ends were cut back, 4 bases at V and 2 bases at J, with 13 bases in the middle. Here the CDR3 DNA reads TGTGCCAGCAGCCGTCCTGGGGGGACCAAAAACATTCAGTACTTC. Its translation: CASSRPGGTKNIQYF.

This chain uses TRBV30 with TRBJ1-5; D unresolved. CDR1 is GTSNPN and CDR2 is SVGIG in the germline V gene (reference sequence). V lost 0 bases and J 6 bases, leaving 15 bases between the germline ends. The CDR3 spans 15 residues. The CDR3 protein is CAWSVQGFLVQPQHF. For the CDR3, the DNA is TGTGCCTGGAGTGTACAAGGTTTCTTGGTTCAGCCCCAGCATTTT.

The chain has TRBV5-6 and TRBJ2-5; no definite D call. The closer fit of TRBJ2-7 to the DNA end suggests the J call may be wrong. Germline CDR1 and CDR2: SGHDT and YYEEEE. The CDR3 loop spans 15 amino acids. CDR3 amino acids: CASSLEVSSAYEQYF. CDR3 in DNA: TGTGCCAGCAGCTTGGAGGTCAGTTCGGCCTACGAGCAGTACTTC.

V is TRBV29-1 and J is TRBJ1-4; D unclear. Trimming stripped 5 bases from V and 8 bases from J, with 6 bases between. Germline values: CDR1 SQVTM, CDR2 ANQGSEA. The CDR3 is 10 amino acids. The CDR3 sequence: CSVQAEKLFF. The CDR3 nucleotides are TGCAGCGTTCAAGCGGAAAAACTGTTTTTT.

This chain joins TRBV29-1 and TRBJ2-7, with 9 bases identical to TRBD1. The CDR3 length is 14 residues. V shed 1 base, J shed 4 bases, and the junction held 5 bases outside the gene matches. Germline CDR1 reads SQVTM; CDR2 reads ANQGSEA. Here the CDR3 reads CSVEVGTGWYEQYF. The CDR3 DNA follows: TGCAGCGTTGAAGTGGGGACAGGGTGGTACGAGCAGTACTTC.

The chain couples TRBV6-1 to TRBJ2-3; no firm D call. The CDR3 contains 15 residues. The ends were cut back, 3 bases at V and 2 bases at J, with 12 bases in the middle. Germline V lookup: CDR1 MNHNS, CDR2 SASEGT. The CDR3, as DNA: TGTGCCAGCAGTGACTACCTAACTTACACAGATACGCAGTATTTT. Protein product: CASSDYLTYTDTQYF.

The chain carries TRBV13 and TRBJ1-4; TRBD1 matches at 10 bases. Losses at the gene ends were 5 bases for V and 7 bases for J; bases not matched to a gene: 4. CDR1 and CDR2 from the germline V gene are PRHDT and FYEKMQ (reference sequence). The CDR3 spans 14 residues. The CDR3 loop reads CASSTDRGGEKLFF. The CDR3 nucleotides read TGTGCCAGCAGCACGGACAGGGGGGGTGAAAAACTGTTTTTT.

The chain is built from TRBV11-2 and TRBJ1-4; D unresolved. Germline V gene sequence: CDR1 SGHAT, CDR2 FQNNGV. Trimming removed 0 bases from V and 10 bases from J, with 15 bases in between. The CDR3 extends over 15 amino acids. CDR3 loop: CASSLDLEGFGKLFF. The CDR3 region has the DNA TGTGCCAGCAGCTTAGATCTTGAGGGTTTCGGAAAACTGTTTTTT.

The chain couples TRBV29-1 to TRBJ2-2; TRBD2 matches at 16 bases. The CDR3 consists of 19 residues. CDR1 is SQVTM and CDR2 is ANQGSEA in the germline V gene. J was trimmed by 6 bases and V by 1 base; bases with no gene match: 11. CDR3 region: CSVEAGTSGRAKLAGELFF. In nucleotides, the CDR3 is TGCAGCGTTGAAGCCGGGACTAGCGGGAGGGCCAAATTGGCCGGGGAGCTGTTTTTT.

The gene calls are TRBV13 and TRBJ1-1; D gene uncertain. The germline V gene has CDR1 PRHDT and CDR2 FYEKMQ (reference sequence). Trimming removed 4 bases at V and 2 bases at J, with 14 bases between. This CDR3 has 15 amino acids. The CDR3 region is CASSSLLFGNTEAFF. DNA of the CDR3: TGTGCCAGCAGCTCGCTCCTTTTCGGAAACACTGAAGCTTTCTTT.

This clone occurred once. The V gene is TRBV7-8, the J gene TRBJ2-4; weak D call: TRBD2 (5 bases). Germline CDR1 reads SGHVS; CDR2 reads FQNEAQ. The CDR3 sequence is 15 residues long. The ends were cut back, 5 bases at V and 7 bases at J, with 18 bases in the middle. CDR3 nucleotides: TGTGCCAGCAGCACAATTTTGGGGAGCCCGAACATTCAGTACTTC. Encoded protein: CASSTILGSPNIQYF. The variable domain in full, with the rest retrieved from reference TRBV7-8 and TRBJ2-4, is GAGVSQSPRYKVAKRGQDVALRCDPISGHVSLFWYQQALGQGPEFLTYFQNEAQLDKSGLPSDRFFAERPEGSVSTLKIQRTQQEDSAVYLCASSTILGSPNIQYFGAGTRLSVL.